This T cell receptor beta chain was obtained from a study of T cells after yellow fever vaccination. Study-wide findings and caveats: Booster samples showed a return of most primary-vaccination clones (about 97% CD4, 88% CD8).

Of note for this clonotype: What it binds is unknown.

Germline CDR1 SGDLS, CDR2 YYNGEE. V was shortened by 4 bases and J by 1 base, with 12 bases between the two germline ends. The CDR3 spans 15 residues. 5'RACE template switching added a universal primer site and UMIs to TCR cDNA. TCRdb independently ran MiXCR on the 5' RACE reads; one entry per CDR3 protein. The sample gives hundreds of thousands of distinct CDR3 sequences, roughly 14% of which show up once; more than 12% is in the top ten. The TCR was taken from a young man who received the YFV17D yellow fever vaccine. The genes are TRBV9 and TRBJ2-1, with D perhaps matching TRBD2 (6 bases). The sample in question was PBMCs, obtained on the day of the yellow fever booster vaccination. The CDR3 sequence is CASSYSGESYNEQFF. The DNA for the CDR3 is TGTGCCAGCAGCTATTCGGGGGAGTCCTACAATGAGCAGTTCTTC.